The clone carrying this T cell receptor (beta chain) was detected ten times or more. Antigen specificity is unknown. CDR1 and CDR2 from the germline V gene are SEHNR and FQNEAQ (reference sequence). V was cut by 6 bases and J by 4 bases, with 11 bases left in between. CDR3 size: 13 residues. This specimen comes from a study of CD8 T cells in ankylosing spondylitis. Broader study findings: There was a TCR beta motif, made of 7 or 8 highly homologous variants, that appeared characteristic of ankylosing spondylitis blood.

TCRdb independently ran MiXCR on the 5' RACE reads; one entry per CDR3 protein. Of more than 100,000 distinct CDR3 sequences in the sample, approximately 10% were seen once. The chain recombines TRBV7-9 with TRBJ2-3; the D is unclear. This clonotype was sampled from a female donor with ankylosing spondylitis or in good health (not recorded which). The sample comprised blood, either unsorted or a sorted T cell fraction (not recorded which). In DNA, the CDR3 is TGTGCCAGCAGTACGGTGTCGGCAGATACGCAGTATTTT. It encodes CASSTVSADTQYF.